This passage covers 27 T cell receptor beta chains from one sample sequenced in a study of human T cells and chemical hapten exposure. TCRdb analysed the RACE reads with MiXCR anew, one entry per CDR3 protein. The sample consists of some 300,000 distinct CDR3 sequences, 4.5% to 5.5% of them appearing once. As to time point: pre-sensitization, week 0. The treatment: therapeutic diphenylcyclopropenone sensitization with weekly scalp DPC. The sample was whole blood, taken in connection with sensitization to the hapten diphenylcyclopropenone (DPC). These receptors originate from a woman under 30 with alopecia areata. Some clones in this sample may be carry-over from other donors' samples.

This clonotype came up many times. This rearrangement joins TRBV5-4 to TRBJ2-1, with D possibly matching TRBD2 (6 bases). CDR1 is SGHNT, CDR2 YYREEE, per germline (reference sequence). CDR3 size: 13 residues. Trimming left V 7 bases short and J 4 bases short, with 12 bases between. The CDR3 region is CASGGNTYNEQFF. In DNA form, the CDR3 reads TGTGCCAGCGGGGGGAACACTTACAATGAGCAGTTCTTC.

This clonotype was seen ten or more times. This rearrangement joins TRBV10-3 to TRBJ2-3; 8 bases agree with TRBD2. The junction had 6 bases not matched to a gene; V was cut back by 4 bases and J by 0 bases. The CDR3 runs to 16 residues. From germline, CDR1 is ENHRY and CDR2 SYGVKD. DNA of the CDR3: TGTGCCATCAGTGCTGGACTAGCTGCGAGCACAGATACGCAGTATTTT. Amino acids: CAISAGLAASTDTQYF.

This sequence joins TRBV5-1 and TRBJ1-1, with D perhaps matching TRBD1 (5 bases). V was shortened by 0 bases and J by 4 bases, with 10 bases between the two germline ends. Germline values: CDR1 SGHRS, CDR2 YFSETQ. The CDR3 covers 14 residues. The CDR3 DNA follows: TGCGCCAGCAGCTTGGGGGGCGCGGTCACTGAAGCTTTCTTT. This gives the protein CASSLGGAVTEAFF.

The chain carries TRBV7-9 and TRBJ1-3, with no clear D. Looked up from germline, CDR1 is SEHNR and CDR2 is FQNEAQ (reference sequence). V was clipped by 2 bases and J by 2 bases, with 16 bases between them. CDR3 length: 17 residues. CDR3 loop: CASSLFSPGEAGNTIYF. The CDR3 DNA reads TGTGCCAGCAGCTTATTTTCTCCGGGAGAAGCTGGAAACACCATATATTTT.

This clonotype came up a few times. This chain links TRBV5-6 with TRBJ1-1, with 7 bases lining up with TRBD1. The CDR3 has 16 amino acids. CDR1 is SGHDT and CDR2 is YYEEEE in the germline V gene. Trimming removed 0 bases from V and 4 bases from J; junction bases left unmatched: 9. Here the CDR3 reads CASSLVRNRGGTEAFF. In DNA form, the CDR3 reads TGTGCCAGCAGCTTGGTCAGGAACAGGGGAGGCACTGAAGCTTTCTTT. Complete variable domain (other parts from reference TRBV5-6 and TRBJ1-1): DAGVTQSPTHLIKTRGQQVTLRCSPKSGHDTVSWYQQALGQGPQFIFQYYEEEERQRGNFPDRFSGHQFPNYSSELNVNALLLGDSALYLCASSLVRNRGGTEAFFGQGTRLTVV.

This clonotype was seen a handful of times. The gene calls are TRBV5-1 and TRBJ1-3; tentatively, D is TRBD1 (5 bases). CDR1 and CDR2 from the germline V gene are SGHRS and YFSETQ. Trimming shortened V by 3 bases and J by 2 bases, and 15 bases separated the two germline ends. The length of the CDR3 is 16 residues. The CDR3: CASSSGGTLAGNTIYF. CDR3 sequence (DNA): TGCGCCAGCAGCTCGGGGGGAACCTTGGCTGGAAACACCATATATTTT.

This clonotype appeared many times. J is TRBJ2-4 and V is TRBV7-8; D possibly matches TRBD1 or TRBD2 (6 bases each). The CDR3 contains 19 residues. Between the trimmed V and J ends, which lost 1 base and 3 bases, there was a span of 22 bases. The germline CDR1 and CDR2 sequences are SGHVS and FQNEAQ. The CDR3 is CASSLVKGTDEGGKNIQYF. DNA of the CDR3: TGTGCCAGCAGCTTAGTTAAGGGGACCGACGAGGGGGGCAAAAACATTCAGTACTTC.

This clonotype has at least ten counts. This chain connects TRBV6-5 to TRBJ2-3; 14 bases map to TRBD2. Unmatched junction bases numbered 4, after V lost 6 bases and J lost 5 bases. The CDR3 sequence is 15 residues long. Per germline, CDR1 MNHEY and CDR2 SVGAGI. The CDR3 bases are TGTGCCAGCAGAGGGACTAGCGGGGGTGGAGATACGCAGTATTTT. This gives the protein CASRGTSGGGDTQYF.

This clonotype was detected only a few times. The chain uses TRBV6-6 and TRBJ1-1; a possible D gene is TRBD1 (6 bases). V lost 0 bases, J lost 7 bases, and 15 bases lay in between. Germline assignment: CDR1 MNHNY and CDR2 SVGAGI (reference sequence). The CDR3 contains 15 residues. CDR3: CASSYSNQGRFEAFF. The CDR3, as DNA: TGTGCCAGCAGTTACTCAAACCAGGGGCGCTTTGAAGCTTTCTTT.

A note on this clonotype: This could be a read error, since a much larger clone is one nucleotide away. The CDR3 is CASSYGSEAYGYIF. The CDR3 DNA reads TGTGCCAGCAGCTATGGATCGGAAGCCTATGGCTACATCTTC. This sequence joins TRBV5-6 and TRBJ1-2; no definite D call. CDR3 length: 14 residues. CDR1 SGHDT and CDR2 YYEEEE come from the germline V gene.

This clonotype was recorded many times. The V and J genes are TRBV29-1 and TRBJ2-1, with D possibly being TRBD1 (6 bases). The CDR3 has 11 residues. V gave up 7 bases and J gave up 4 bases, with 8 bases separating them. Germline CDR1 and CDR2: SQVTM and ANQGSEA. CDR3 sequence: CSAQGYNEQFF. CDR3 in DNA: TGCAGCGCACAGGGTTACAATGAGCAGTTCTTC.

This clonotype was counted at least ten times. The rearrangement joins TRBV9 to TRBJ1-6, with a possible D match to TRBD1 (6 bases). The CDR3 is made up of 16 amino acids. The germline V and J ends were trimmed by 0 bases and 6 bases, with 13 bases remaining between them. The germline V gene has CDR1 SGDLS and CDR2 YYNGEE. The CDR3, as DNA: TGTGCCAGCAGCGTAGGCGGCTCCAGGGGTAATTCACCCCTCCACTTT. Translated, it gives CASSVGGSRGNSPLHF.

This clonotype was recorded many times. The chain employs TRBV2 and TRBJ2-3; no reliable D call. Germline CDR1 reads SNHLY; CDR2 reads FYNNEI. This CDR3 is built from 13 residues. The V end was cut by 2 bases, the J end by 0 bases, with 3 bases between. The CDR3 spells CASSETSTDTQYF. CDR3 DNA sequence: TGTGCCAGCAGTGAAACTAGCACAGATACGCAGTATTTT. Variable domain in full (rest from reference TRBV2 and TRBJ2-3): EPEVTQTPSHQVTQMGQEVILRCVPISNHLYFYWYRQILGQKVEFLVSFYNNEISEKSEIFDDQFSVERPDGSNFTLKIRSTKLEDSAMYFCASSETSTDTQYFGPGTRLTVL.

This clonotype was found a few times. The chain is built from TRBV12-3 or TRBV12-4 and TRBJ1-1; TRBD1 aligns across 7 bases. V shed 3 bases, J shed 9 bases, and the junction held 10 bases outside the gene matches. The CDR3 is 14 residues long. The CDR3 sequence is CASSLPDRALKAFF. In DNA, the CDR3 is TGTGCCAGCAGTTTGCCCGACAGGGCCCTGAAAGCTTTCTTT.

The CDR3 nucleotides read TGTGCCAGCAGTTACGGGACAGCTGGAAACACCATATATTTT. Translation: CASSYGTAGNTIYF. The chain combines TRBV6-5 with TRBJ1-3; 7 bases agree with TRBD1. CDR3 size: 14 residues. V lost 2 bases, J lost 2 bases, and 0 bases stayed unmatched. CDR1 MNHEY and CDR2 SVGAGI come from the germline V gene.

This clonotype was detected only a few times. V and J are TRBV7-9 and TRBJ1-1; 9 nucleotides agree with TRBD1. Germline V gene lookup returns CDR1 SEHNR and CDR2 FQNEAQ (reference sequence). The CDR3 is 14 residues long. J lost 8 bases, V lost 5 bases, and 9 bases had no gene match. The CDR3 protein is CASSPQGAQMEAFF. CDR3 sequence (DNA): TGTGCCAGCAGCCCACAGGGGGCGCAGATGGAAGCTTTCTTT.

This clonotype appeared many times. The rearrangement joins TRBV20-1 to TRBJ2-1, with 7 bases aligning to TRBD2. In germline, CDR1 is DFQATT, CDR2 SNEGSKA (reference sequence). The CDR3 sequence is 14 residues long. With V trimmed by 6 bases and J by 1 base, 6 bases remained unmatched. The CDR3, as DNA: TGCAGTGCAACAAAGCGGGATTCCTACAATGAGCAGTTCTTC. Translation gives CSATKRDSYNEQFF.

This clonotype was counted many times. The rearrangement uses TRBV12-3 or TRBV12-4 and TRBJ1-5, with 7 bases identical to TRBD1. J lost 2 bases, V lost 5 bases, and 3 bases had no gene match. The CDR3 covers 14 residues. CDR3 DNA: TGTGCCAGCAGTGAAGGGACAGGCAATCAGCCCCAGCATTTT. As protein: CASSEGTGNQPQHF.

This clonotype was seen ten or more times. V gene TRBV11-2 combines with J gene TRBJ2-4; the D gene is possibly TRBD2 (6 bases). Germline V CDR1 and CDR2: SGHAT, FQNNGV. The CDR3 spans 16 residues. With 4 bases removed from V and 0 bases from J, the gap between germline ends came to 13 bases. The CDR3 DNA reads TGTGCCAGCAGCTCACCGCGCGGGGTAGCCAAAAACATTCAGTACTTC. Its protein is CASSSPRGVAKNIQYF.

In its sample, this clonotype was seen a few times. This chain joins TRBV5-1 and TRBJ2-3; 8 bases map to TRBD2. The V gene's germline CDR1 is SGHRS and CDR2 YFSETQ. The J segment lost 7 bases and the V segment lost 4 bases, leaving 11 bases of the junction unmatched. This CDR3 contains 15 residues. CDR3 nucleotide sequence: TGCGCCAGCAGCCGAACTAGCGGAACCGGACATACGCAGTATTTT. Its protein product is CASSRTSGTGHTQYF. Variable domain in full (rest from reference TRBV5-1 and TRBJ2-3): KAGVTQTPRYLIKTRGQQVTLSCSPISGHRSVSWYQQTPGQGLQFLFEYFSETQRNKGNFPGRFSGRQFSNSRSEMNVSTLELGDSALYLCASSRTSGTGHTQYFGPGTRLTVL.

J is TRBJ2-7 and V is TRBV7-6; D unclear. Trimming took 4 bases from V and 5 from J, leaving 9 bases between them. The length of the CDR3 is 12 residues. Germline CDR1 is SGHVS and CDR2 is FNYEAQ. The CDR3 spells CASSSSWHEQYF. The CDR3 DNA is TGTGCCAGCAGCTCCTCTTGGCACGAGCAGTACTTC.

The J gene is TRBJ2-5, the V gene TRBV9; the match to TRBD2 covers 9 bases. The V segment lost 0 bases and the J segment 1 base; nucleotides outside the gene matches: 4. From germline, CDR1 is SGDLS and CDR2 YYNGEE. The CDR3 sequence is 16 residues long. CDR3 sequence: CASSVGGSGGQETQYF. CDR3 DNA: TGTGCCAGCAGCGTAGGTGGTAGCGGGGGCCAAGAGACCCAGTACTTC.

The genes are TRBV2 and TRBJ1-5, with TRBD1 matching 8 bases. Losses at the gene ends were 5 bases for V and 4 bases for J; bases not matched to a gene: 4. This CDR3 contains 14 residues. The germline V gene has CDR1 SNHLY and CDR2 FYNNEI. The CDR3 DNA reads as TGTGCCAGCAGTAACCGGGACAGGAATCAGCCCCAGCATTTT. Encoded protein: CASSNRDRNQPQHF.

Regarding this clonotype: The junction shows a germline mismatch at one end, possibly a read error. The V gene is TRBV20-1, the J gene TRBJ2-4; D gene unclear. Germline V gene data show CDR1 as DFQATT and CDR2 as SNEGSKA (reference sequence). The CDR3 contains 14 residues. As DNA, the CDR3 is TGCAGTGCTAGAGATTCACGGGTGGCGAACATTCAGTATTTC. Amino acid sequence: CSARDSRVANIQYF.

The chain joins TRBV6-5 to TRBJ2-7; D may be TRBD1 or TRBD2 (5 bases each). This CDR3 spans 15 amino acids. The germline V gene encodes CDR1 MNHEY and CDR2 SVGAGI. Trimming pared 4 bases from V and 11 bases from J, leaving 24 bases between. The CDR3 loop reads CASSWDPGRTTRKYF. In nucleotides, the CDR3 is TGTGCCAGCAGTTGGGATCCGGGACGTACGACTCGCAAGTACTTC.

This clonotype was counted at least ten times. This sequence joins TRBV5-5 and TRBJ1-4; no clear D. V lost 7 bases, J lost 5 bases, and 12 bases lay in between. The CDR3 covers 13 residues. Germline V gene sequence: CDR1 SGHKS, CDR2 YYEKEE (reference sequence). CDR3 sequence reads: CASRLGLNEKLFF. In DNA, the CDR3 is TGTGCCAGCCGGTTGGGCCTAAATGAAAAACTGTTTTTT.

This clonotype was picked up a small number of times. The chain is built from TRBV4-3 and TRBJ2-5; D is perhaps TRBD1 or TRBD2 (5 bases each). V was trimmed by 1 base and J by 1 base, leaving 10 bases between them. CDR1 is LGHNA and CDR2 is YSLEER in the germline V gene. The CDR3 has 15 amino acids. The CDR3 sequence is CASSQGQGVQETQYF. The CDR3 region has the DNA TGCGCCAGCAGCCAAGGGCAGGGAGTCCAAGAGACCCAGTACTTC.